What follows are 18 T cell receptor beta chains derived from one specimen sequenced in a study of blood T cell repertoires in COVID-19 (dated by TCRdb to about 2020). Library preparation used the immunoSEQ multiplex PCR assay. In TCRdb, the immuneACCESS table is reduced to in-frame sequences with V and J assigned. These tables do not hold every clone; where another copy was compared, an unresolved V gene accounts for under half, and the others remain unexplained. For this sample there are 390,000 or so clones; 80% to 90% appear just once. 1.4% of the sample is held by the ten biggest clonotypes. Material: peripheral blood. Every receptor here comes from a woman in her 30s with active or convalescent COVID-19.

The rearrangement uses TRBV15 and TRBJ1-2; D remains ambiguous. This CDR3 is 17 amino acids long. CDR1 LNHNV and CDR2 YYDKDF come from the germline V gene (reference sequence). Trimming left V 5 bases short and J 3 bases short, with 22 bases between. The CDR3 here is CATSEGFPSKAHYGYTF. As DNA, the CDR3 is TGTGCCACCAGCGAGGGTTTCCCCTCAAAGGCCCACTATGGCTACACCTTC.

The chain uses TRBV5-5 and TRBJ2-1, with 7 bases lining up with TRBD2. Per germline, CDR1 SGHKS and CDR2 YYEKEE (reference sequence). The V gene end was trimmed by 8 bases and the J gene end by 6 bases; junction bases not matched to a gene: 20. The CDR3 loop spans 17 amino acids. The CDR3 here is CASPPAPSSGGTNEQFF. In DNA, the CDR3 is TGTGCCAGTCCTCCAGCCCCATCCTCGGGGGGTACCAATGAGCAGTTCTTC.

V is TRBV2 and J is TRBJ1-2; D remains unclear. The CDR3 loop spans 13 amino acids. The ends were cut back, 0 bases at V and 7 bases at J, with 9 bases in the middle. CDR1 and CDR2 (germline): SNHLY, FYNNEI. CDR3 nucleotides: TGTGCCAGCAGTGAAGCTGAGCCGGGTGGCTACACCTTC. This gives the protein CASSEAEPGGYTF.

V and J are TRBV7-2 and TRBJ1-1; TRBD1 matches 9 bases. The germline gives CDR1 SGHTA, CDR2 FQGNSA. The ends lost 5 bases at V and 2 bases at J; junction bases unmatched: 15. The CDR3 is 18 amino acids. CDR3 nucleotides: TGTGCCAGCAGCCCGGGACAGGGTAATCCTCTGCGAAACACTGAAGCTTTCTTT. Residues: CASSPGQGNPLRNTEAFF.

This clone was detected only once. This chain links TRBV4-1 with TRBJ2-3, with 7 bases identical to TRBD1. J lost 3 bases, V lost 0 bases, and 9 bases had no gene match. Germline CDR1 reads MGHRA; CDR2 reads YSYEKL. This CDR3 contains 17 residues. CDR3: CASSQDFRPTGTDTQYF. DNA for the CDR3: TGCGCCAGCAGCCAAGATTTCCGACCGACAGGGACAGATACGCAGTATTTT.

The chain uses TRBV7-6 and TRBJ1-2; TRBD1 matches at 8 bases. The CDR3 is 18 residues long. V shed 5 bases and J 2 bases; nucleotides not matched to a gene: 16. Germline CDR1 reads SGHVS; CDR2 reads FNYEAQ. The CDR3 loop is CASSPQGAYYDPNYGYTF. In nucleotides, the CDR3 is TGTGCCAGCAGCCCTCAGGGGGCATACTATGACCCCAACTATGGCTACACCTTC.

The gene calls are TRBV11-1 and TRBJ2-7; 9 nucleotides agree with TRBD1. This CDR3 region has 14 residues. V gave up 4 bases and J gave up 3 bases; unmatched junction bases: 4. The V gene's germline CDR1 is SGHAT and CDR2 FQDESV (reference sequence). The CDR3 protein is CASSSPGQGYEQYF. CDR3 bases: TGTGCCAGCAGCTCGCCGGGACAGGGCTACGAGCAGTACTTC.

On this clone itself: The sample holds other DNA sequences that translate to the same CDR3. The chain has TRBV10-3 and TRBJ1-2; tentative D call: TRBD1 (5 bases). Germline loops: CDR1 ENHRY, CDR2 SYGVKD. Trimming cost V 3 bases and J 8 bases, with 13 bases left between them. The CDR3 sequence is 13 residues long. In DNA form, the CDR3 reads TGTGCCATCAGTGAAGGGGAGGGGAGCGGCTACACCTTC. It yields the protein CAISEGEGSGYTF.

The chain has TRBV4-2 and TRBJ2-2; 7 positions match TRBD2. V trimming: 1 base; J trimming: 3 bases; junction bases outside the gene matches: 8. Germline CDR1 and CDR2: LGHNA and YNFKEQ. The CDR3 is made up of 17 amino acids. CDR3 sequence (DNA): TGTGCCAGCAGCCAAGTAGCGGCTAGCGGTGACACCGGGGAGCTGTTTTTT. Protein sequence: CASSQVAASGDTGELFF.

The J gene is TRBJ2-1, the V gene TRBV5-1; weak D call: TRBD2 (5 bases). The germline gives CDR1 SGHRS, CDR2 YFSETQ. The CDR3 covers 14 residues. Trimming removed 1 base from V and 5 bases from J, with 10 bases in between. CDR3 bases: TGCGCCAGCAGCTTGACGCCGGGAAACAATGAGCAGTTCTTC. This translates into CASSLTPGNNEQFF.

The DNA of the CDR3 is TGCGCCAGCAGCCCTGACCCGGGACTAGCGGGAGGAGTGTCACCCACCGGGGAGCTGTTTTTT. Translation: CASSPDPGLAGGVSPTGELFF. V and J are TRBV4-1 and TRBJ2-2; TRBD2 matches 15 bases. V dropped 4 bases and J dropped 4; count of bases not matched to a gene: 16. The CDR3 length is 21 residues. Germline assignment: CDR1 MGHRA and CDR2 YSYEKL.

The genes are TRBV9 and TRBJ1-2; D is perhaps TRBD1 (5 bases). V was pared by 0 bases and J by 4 bases, with 10 bases between. Per the germline V gene, CDR1 is SGDLS and CDR2 is YYNGEE. The CDR3 length is 14 residues. The CDR3: CASSVGQGIYGYTF. The CDR3 DNA follows: TGTGCCAGCAGCGTAGGGCAGGGAATCTATGGCTACACCTTC.

This chain links TRBV7-9 with TRBJ1-3; 8 bases map to TRBD1. This CDR3 is 16 amino acids long. V lost 7 bases, J lost 6 bases, and 14 bases stayed unmatched. Per germline, CDR1 SEHNR and CDR2 FQNEAQ (reference sequence). CDR3 in amino acids: CASTRWTGIFENTIYF. CDR3 in DNA: TGTGCCAGCACCAGATGGACAGGGATTTTTGAAAACACCATATATTTT.

Here the CDR3 reads CASSQGLAGFYNEQFF. CDR3 nucleotides: TGTGCCAGCAGCCAAGGCCTAGCGGGATTTTACAATGAGCAGTTCTTC. The chain combines TRBV3-1 (or the pseudogene TRBV3-2) with TRBJ2-1; 9 nucleotides align to TRBD2. The CDR3 extends over 16 amino acids. Germline V gene lookup returns CDR1 LGHDT and CDR2 YNNKEL (reference sequence). Losses at the gene ends were 1 base for V and 4 bases for J; bases not matched to a gene: 5.

The rearrangement joins TRBV27 to TRBJ2-1, with D perhaps TRBD2 (6 bases). CDR1 is MNHEY and CDR2 is SMNVEV in the germline V gene (reference sequence). This CDR3 contains 13 residues. V lost 4 bases and J 10 bases, leaving 14 bases between the germline ends. This CDR3 is CASSSGVRREQFF. CDR3 nucleotide sequence: TGTGCCAGCAGTTCGGGGGTACGGCGGGAGCAGTTCTTC.

This sequence joins TRBV19 and TRBJ1-2; D remains ambiguous. CDR3 length: 15 amino acids. Per the germline V gene, CDR1 is LNHDA and CDR2 is SQIVND (reference sequence). V shed 3 bases and J shed 2 bases, with 13 bases lying between them. The CDR3 region is CASSISLGGNYGYTF. The CDR3 DNA is TGTGCCAGTAGTATCTCCCTAGGTGGGAACTATGGCTACACCTTC. Full variable domain (missing parts from reference TRBV19 and TRBJ1-2): DGGITQSPKYLFRKEGQNVTLSCEQNLNHDAMYWYRQDPGQGLRLIYYSQIVNDFQKGDIAEGYSVSREKKESFPLTVTSAQKNPTAFYLCASSISLGGNYGYTFGSGTRLTVV.

The chain is built from TRBV6-6 and TRBJ2-1; tentatively, D is TRBD2 (5 bases). The CDR3 is 12 amino acids. Trimming took 4 bases from V and 9 from J, leaving 10 bases between them. Germline CDR1 is MNHNY and CDR2 is SVGAGI (reference sequence). DNA for the CDR3: TGTGCCAGCAGTTTAATGGGGAGTGAGCAGTTCTTC. Translating gives CASSLMGSEQFF.

This clone was counted a single time. The V call is TRBV29-1, the J call TRBJ2-5; TRBD2 agrees at 10 bases. CDR1 is SQVTM, CDR2 ANQGSEA, per germline. CDR3 length: 15 residues. The trim removed 7 bases at V and 5 bases at J, leaving 13 bases unmatched. The CDR3 sequence: CSGMPSGSIMETQYF. The DNA for the CDR3 is TGCAGCGGCATGCCTAGCGGGAGCATAATGGAGACCCAGTACTTC.